This T cell receptor (beta chain) derives from a study of shared clonotypes between healthy human individuals (dated by TCRdb to about 2020). Study-level background: Two women and a few men aged 18 to 49 years were included in the cohort. Per donor, leukapheresis produced somewhere between about 0.85 and 10 billion PBMCs. Different laboratories and diverse techniques were used to prepare libraries and sequence TCR repertoires, to increase sequencing depth and limit assay-specific biases. The study deeply sequenced blood TCR repertoires of about 5 healthy adults to estimate repertoire size and the extent of clonotype sharing between individuals.

Trimming at the junction amounts to 0 bases on V and 0 bases on J, and the germline ends lie 6 bases apart. The CDR3, from cysteine to phenylalanine, totals 16 residues. The CDR3 DNA has 48 bases and is translated from base 1. CDR1 LGHNA and CDR2 YSLEER were looked up in the germline V gene. This clone was counted at least ten times. The clone's antigen remains unknown. Per-base quality was not reported, and no clone a single base away is much larger than it. Other DNA sequences from this sample encode an identical CDR3 as well. The donors were healthy, HIV-negative adults with no recently reported acute infections or vaccinations. Every donor was a Caucasian adult living in Nashville, Tennessee, USA. For unsorted samples, tens of millions of PBMCs were counted, and genomic DNA was extracted using the QIAamp DNA Blood Mini kit. Blood was collected by leukapheresis, and PBMCs were isolated by Ficoll-Histopaque density gradient centrifugation and then cryopreserved in liquid nitrogen vapor phase.

Using the deep immunoSEQ assay, multiplex PCR amplified TCR CDR3 regions from genomic DNA. Extracted genomic DNA from each cell subset was spread evenly across all wells of several immunoSEQ 96-well plates, with each plate serving as a replicate. For unsorted PBMC, approximately 310 ng genomic DNA, equal to tens of thousands of T cell genomes, was loaded into each replicate PCR. Ten immunoSEQ deep assay plates were used to sequence the unsorted PBMC genomic DNA. Purified libraries were measured with a Qubit 3.0 fluorometer, size-checked on a Bioanalyzer 2100, and measured again with the KAPA Library Quantification kit. Each immunoSEQ 96-well plate was sequenced on its own single-read 150-cycle Illumina NextSeq 550 flow cell. Per the source publication's procedure: Because the immunoSEQ output included only junctional sequences and no quality scores, the filtering could not be the same as the filtering used for full-length reads. To assign V/J genes and CDR3, sequences were annotated using PyIR, a Python wrapper for IgBLAST v1.9, with IMGT germline references. Reads were removed for weak V/J assignments (E-value above 1e-6), missing CDR3, stop codons, out-of-frame junctions, or ambiguous translated residues. V3J clonotypes were defined as sequences sharing an identical inferred V gene, J gene, and CDR3 amino acid sequence. To compute the percentage overlap between repertoires, the number of shared unique clonotypes was divided by the size of the smaller repertoire. Richness of each repertoire was evaluated using RTK rarefaction, the Chao1 estimator, and Recon v2.1 estimates of unobserved clonotypes. TCRdb obtained this table from immuneACCESS and retained in-frame rearrangements with V and J assigned. These tables miss some clones; where compared with another copy, unresolved V genes account for less than half of the shortfall, and the remainder is unexplained. The V and J calls and clone size are taken from that table; D and trimming were inferred from the DNA. Counted in this sample were over 400,000 clones; more than 75% of them appeared once. Of the sample, around 12% falls within the top ten clones.

What the research found in general, with its limitations: Because the study included a small number of donors, the genetic and exposure-history diversity represented was limited. Sampling was restricted to blood, and TCR repertoires in tissues likely differ from the TCR repertoires found in blood. Pairwise subsampling led to the expectation that sequencing depth would affect the degree of clonotype sharing among donors.

The rearrangement joined TRBV4-3 to TRBJ2-6, with no confidently assigned D gene. This sequence originates from a woman aged 40 to 55 in good health. Some clones in this sample may be carry-over from other donors' samples. Sequencing input: PBMCs. The DNA is as follows: TGCGCCAGCAGCCAAGAAATGAGCTCTGGGGCCAACGTCCTGACTTTC. Translated, it gives CASSQEMSSGANVLTF.